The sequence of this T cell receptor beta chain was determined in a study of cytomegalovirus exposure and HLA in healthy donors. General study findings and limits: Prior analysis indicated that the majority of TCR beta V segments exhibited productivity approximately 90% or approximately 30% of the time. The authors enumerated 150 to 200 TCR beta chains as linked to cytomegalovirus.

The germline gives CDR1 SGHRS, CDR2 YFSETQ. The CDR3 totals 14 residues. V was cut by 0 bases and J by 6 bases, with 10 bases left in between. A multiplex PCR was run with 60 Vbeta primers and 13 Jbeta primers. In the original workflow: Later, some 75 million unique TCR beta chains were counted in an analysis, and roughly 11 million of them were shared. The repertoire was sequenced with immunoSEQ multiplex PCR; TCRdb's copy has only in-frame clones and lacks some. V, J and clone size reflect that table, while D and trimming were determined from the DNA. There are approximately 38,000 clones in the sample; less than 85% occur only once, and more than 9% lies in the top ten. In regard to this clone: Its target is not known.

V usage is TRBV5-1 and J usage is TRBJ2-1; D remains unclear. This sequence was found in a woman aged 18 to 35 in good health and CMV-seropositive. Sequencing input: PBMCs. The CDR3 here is CASSLAPLSNEQFF. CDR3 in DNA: TGCGCCAGCAGCTTGGCCCCTCTTTCCAATGAGCAGTTCTTC.